These 32 T cell receptor beta chains originate from one sample sequenced in a study of beta chain features in type 1 diabetes. Expressed TCRB transcripts were sequenced because the isolated RNA had all been reverse transcribed beforehand. The assay was immunoSEQ multiplex PCR, and TCRdb's table has in-frame clones only and misses some. The sample lists 150,000 to 170,000 clones, roughly 8.1% occurring once. Sequencing used central memory CD4+ T cells from blood. The receptor source for this set is a young man in good health.

This clone came up a few times. The chain recombines TRBV28 with TRBJ1-5; 7 nucleotides match TRBD1. Germline trimming cut 5 bases from V and 1 base from J; bases unmatched to any gene: 5. Germline lookup yields CDR1 MDHEN and CDR2 SYDVKM. The CDR3 covers 15 residues. The CDR3 nucleotides read TGTGCCAGCAGTAGGACACAGGGGAGCAATCAGCCCCAGCATTTT. This encodes CASSRTQGSNQPQHF.

This clone has only a few counts. The gene calls are TRBV19 and TRBJ2-5; D is perhaps TRBD1 (6 bases). V shed 5 bases and J shed 4 bases, with 20 bases lying between them. Germline CDR1 reads LNHDA; CDR2 reads SQIVND (reference sequence). The CDR3 consists of 16 residues. DNA of the CDR3: TGTGCCAGTAGTCCCTTGGGCAGGGGTATCGGAGAGACCCAGTACTTC. Translated, it gives CASSPLGRGIGETQYF. The full variable domain, with the rest looked up from reference TRBV19 and TRBJ2-5, is DGGITQSPKYLFRKEGQNVTLSCEQNLNHDAMYWYRQDPGQGLRLIYYSQIVNDFQKGDIAEGYSVSREKKESFPLTVTSAQKNPTAFYLCASSPLGRGIGETQYFGPGTRLLVL.

In regard to this clone: The conserved closing phenylalanine or tryptophan is absent in this CDR3, likely reflecting a read error. V gene TRBV28 combines with J gene TRBJ1-2; D may be TRBD1 (5 bases). The V end was cut by 1 base, the J end by 5 bases, with 8 bases between. The length of the CDR3 is 13 residues. Germline loops: CDR1 MDHEN, CDR2 SYDVKM. The CDR3 reads CASSLSTGYGYTL. CDR3 DNA sequence: TGTGCCAGCAGTTTATCCACAGGATATGGCTACACCCTC.

This clone has ten or more counts. The genes are TRBV19 and TRBJ2-3; D gene unclear. From germline, CDR1 is LNHDA and CDR2 SQIVND (reference sequence). V lost 6 bases to trimming and J lost 0 bases, with 7 bases between them. The CDR3 covers 13 residues. The CDR3 reads CASRSTSTDTQYF. As DNA, the CDR3 is TGTGCCAGTAGATCAACTAGCACAGATACGCAGTATTTT.

This clone was counted only a few times. CDR3 protein: CASSLAHRGDGYTF. The CDR3 region has the DNA TGCGCCAGCAGCTTGGCCCACAGGGGAGATGGCTACACCTTC. V and J are TRBV5-1 and TRBJ1-2, with TRBD1 matching over 7 bases. V lost 0 bases and J lost 6; bases outside the gene matches: 5. Germline V gene data show CDR1 as SGHRS and CDR2 as YFSETQ. The CDR3 loop spans 14 amino acids.

This clone was counted only a few times. The J gene is TRBJ2-5, the V gene TRBV19; 13 bases are a match to TRBD2. The CDR3 extends over 16 amino acids. Germline CDR1 reads LNHDA; CDR2 reads SQIVND (reference sequence). Trimming at V came to 5 bases and at J to 1 base, leaving 4 bases not matched to a gene. The CDR3 protein is CASSPRLAGGQETQYF. The CDR3 coding sequence is TGTGCCAGTAGTCCCCGACTAGCGGGGGGCCAAGAGACCCAGTACTTC. Using reference TRBV19 and TRBJ2-5 for the parts outside the CDR3, the full variable domain is DGGITQSPKYLFRKEGQNVTLSCEQNLNHDAMYWYRQDPGQGLRLIYYSQIVNDFQKGDIAEGYSVSREKKESFPLTVTSAQKNPTAFYLCASSPRLAGGQETQYFGPGTRLLVL.

This clone was detected only a few times. The chain recombines TRBV5-4 with TRBJ2-1; tentatively, D is TRBD1 (6 bases). V dropped 0 bases and J dropped 7 bases, with 8 bases sitting between them. The CDR3 has 13 residues. Per germline, CDR1 SGHNT and CDR2 YYREEE (reference sequence). CDR3 sequence: CASSLDQGNEQFF. The CDR3 DNA follows: TGTGCCAGCAGCTTGGATCAGGGGAATGAGCAGTTCTTC.

The chain combines TRBV5-1 with TRBJ1-2; D unclear. V dropped 0 bases and J dropped 2 bases, with 8 bases sitting between them. The length of the CDR3 is 14 residues. CDR1 SGHRS and CDR2 YFSETQ come from the germline V gene. CDR3 DNA: TGCGCCAGCAGCTTGGGAAGCGACAACTATGGCTACACCTTC. Its protein is CASSLGSDNYGYTF.

This clone showed up just a few times. The chain joins TRBV11-2 to TRBJ2-5; tentatively, D is TRBD1 (6 bases). CDR3 size: 16 residues. Per the germline V gene, CDR1 is SGHAT and CDR2 is FQNNGV. V lost 5 bases, J lost 2 bases, and 18 bases lay in between. As DNA, the CDR3 is TGTGCCAGCAGCCTGATGACCGGGACACAACAAGAGACCCAGTACTTC. As protein: CASSLMTGTQQETQYF.

This clone has only a few counts. As DNA, the CDR3 is TGTGCCAGCAGTGCGGGGATAGAGACCCAGTACTTC. Translation: CASSAGIETQYF. The rearrangement uses TRBV6-5 and TRBJ2-5; weak D call: TRBD2 (6 bases). V lost 5 bases and J 4 bases, leaving 8 bases between the germline ends. This CDR3 region has 12 residues. Germline CDR1 MNHEY, CDR2 SVGAGI.

In this sample, this clone turned up many times. V gene TRBV7-2 combines with J gene TRBJ2-7; possibly TRBD2 for D (6 bases). The CDR3 runs to 15 residues. With 2 bases removed from V and 6 bases from J, the gap between germline ends came to 17 bases. Germline loops: CDR1 SGHTA, CDR2 FQGNSA. The CDR3, as DNA: TGTGCCAGCAGCTTACACGGCGGGGAGGTTCTCGAGCAGTACTTC. Protein sequence: CASSLHGGEVLEQYF.

This clone turned up a few times. The rearrangement uses TRBV9 and TRBJ2-1, with D unresolved. V was pared by 4 bases and J by 9 bases, with 14 bases between. The CDR3 contains 13 residues. From germline, CDR1 is SGDLS and CDR2 YYNGEE. For the CDR3, the DNA is TGTGCCAGCAGCAACCGAGCCTTCGCTGAGCAGTTCTTC. Protein sequence: CASSNRAFAEQFF.

The chain carries TRBV7-9 and TRBJ1-6; 7 bases map to TRBD1. J was trimmed by 12 bases and V by 2 bases; bases with no gene match: 7. The V gene's germline CDR1 is SEHNR and CDR2 FQNEAQ (reference sequence). The CDR3 length is 14 residues. Here the CDR3 DNA reads TGTGCCAGCAGCTTACAACAGGGGCAGGGACCCCTCCACTTT. Protein sequence: CASSLQQGQGPLHF.

V usage is TRBV5-1 and J usage is TRBJ2-7; D is unclear. V lost 0 bases, J lost 1 base, and 14 bases lay in between. This CDR3 comprises 16 residues. CDR1 SGHRS and CDR2 YFSETQ come from the germline V gene. CDR3 sequence (DNA): TGCGCCAGCAGCTTGGAGTTGCAGGTCTCTTCCTACGAGCAGTACTTC. This sequence encodes CASSLELQVSSYEQYF.

This chain joins TRBV6-4 and TRBJ2-1; TRBD2 matches 14 bases. Germline V gene lookup returns CDR1 MRHNA and CDR2 SNTAGT. This CDR3 has 16 residues. V lost 4 bases, J lost 13 bases, and 12 bases stayed unmatched. The CDR3 sequence: CASSANRGTSGSPQFF. The CDR3, as DNA: TGTGCCAGCAGTGCTAACCGGGGGACTAGCGGGAGTCCTCAGTTCTTC.

This clone was observed a few times. This chain uses TRBV7-3 with TRBJ2-2; D gene ambiguous. This CDR3 spans 15 amino acids. CDR1 is SGHTA, CDR2 FQGTGA, per germline. With 5 bases removed from V and 3 bases from J, the gap between germline ends came to 13 bases. The CDR3, as DNA: TGTGCCAGCAGCGCCCAAGGTCGGGACACCGGGGAGCTGTTTTTT. Translated, it gives CASSAQGRDTGELFF. The full variable domain, in which reference TRBV7-3 and TRBJ2-2 provide the parts outside the CDR3, is GAGVSQTPSNKVTEKGKYVELRCDPISGHTALYWYRQSLGQGPEFLIYFQGTGAADDSGLPNDRFFAVRPEGSVSTLKIQRTERGDSAVYLCASSAQGRDTGELFFGEGSRLTVL.

This clone has a handful of counts. This rearrangement joins TRBV7-3 to TRBJ2-1; no clear D. This CDR3 spans 13 amino acids. The germline CDR1 and CDR2 sequences are SGHTA and FQGTGA. Deletions cut 3 bases from V and 5 bases from J, with 8 bases between. CDR3 coding DNA: TGTGCCAGCAGCTTGTCTACTCACAATGAGCAGTTCTTC. Protein: CASSLSTHNEQFF.

This clone was seen more than once but under ten times. The chain is built from TRBV7-8 and TRBJ1-2; unclear D gene. The CDR3 contains 15 residues. Germline V gene sequence: CDR1 SGHVS, CDR2 FQNEAQ. Trimming took 2 bases from V and 5 from J, leaving 15 bases between them. CDR3 loop: CASSLQVLAGYGYTF. The DNA of the CDR3 is TGTGCCAGCAGCTTACAGGTTTTGGCAGGATATGGCTACACCTTC.

This clone showed up just a few times. The CDR3 DNA reads TGCGCCAGCAGCCAAGAAGCCCGGGGGGAGCTGTTTTTT. Amino acid sequence: CASSQEARGELFF. The chain recombines TRBV4-3 with TRBJ2-2, with no clear D. Germline loops: CDR1 LGHNA, CDR2 YSLEER. With 0 bases removed from V and 8 bases from J, the gap between germline ends came to 7 bases. There are 13 residues in the CDR3.

This sequence joins TRBV4-1 and TRBJ1-5, with TRBD1 identical over 11 bases. This CDR3 has 18 amino acids. V dropped 3 bases and J dropped 6; count of bases not matched to a gene: 13. CDR1 MGHRA and CDR2 YSYEKL come from the germline V gene. The CDR3 nucleotides are TGCGCCAGCAGCCACCCCAGGGAGGACAGGGGGCCCGGTCAGCCCCAGCATTTT. It specifies CASSHPREDRGPGQPQHF.

In this sample, this clone turned up a few times. The chain couples TRBV30 to TRBJ2-7; D gene uncertain. The CDR3 spans 14 residues. Trimming shortened V by 0 bases and J by 2 bases, and 11 bases separated the two germline ends. Germline CDR1 is GTSNPN and CDR2 is SVGIG (reference sequence). CDR3 nucleotides: TGTGCCTGGAGTGTACTGGGCTTACCCTACGAGCAGTACTTC. Its protein is CAWSVLGLPYEQYF.

In its sample, this clone was seen many times. The rearrangement links TRBV5-4 to TRBJ2-2; D gene uncertain. The CDR3 is made up of 13 amino acids. Deletions cut 2 bases from V and 2 bases from J, with 4 bases between. Germline lookup yields CDR1 SGHNT and CDR2 YYREEE (reference sequence). The CDR3 nucleotides read TGTGCCAGCAGCTTACAAAACACCGGGGAGCTGTTTTTT. Translated, it gives CASSLQNTGELFF.

V and J are TRBV11-2 and TRBJ1-5; tentatively, D is TRBD1 (5 bases). The CDR3 extends over 14 amino acids. V lost 5 bases to trimming and J lost 4 bases, with 12 bases between them. Germline V gives CDR1 SGHAT, CDR2 FQNNGV. This CDR3 reads CASSQNQGNQPQHF. For the CDR3, the DNA is TGTGCCAGCAGCCAAAATCAGGGAAATCAGCCCCAGCATTTT.

This clone was observed at least ten times. The chain uses TRBV7-9 and TRBJ2-7; 8 bases are a match to TRBD1. CDR1 and CDR2 from the germline V gene are SEHNR and FQNEAQ (reference sequence). The V segment lost 5 bases and the J segment 6 bases; nucleotides outside the gene matches: 9. The CDR3 length is 14 residues. CDR3 nucleotides: TGTGCCAGCAGCCTAAACGGACAGGGTGGCGAGCAGTACTTC. Protein: CASSLNGQGGEQYF.

The genes are TRBV29-1 and TRBJ2-7; tentative D call: TRBD1 (6 bases). Trimming took off 0 bases at V and 3 bases at J, with 15 bases between the two ends. Germline V gives CDR1 SQVTM, CDR2 ANQGSEA. The CDR3 is 15 residues long. CDR3 DNA: TGCAGCGTTGAAGATAGGTCGAGGGGGAACTACGAGCAGTACTTC. This gives the protein CSVEDRSRGNYEQYF.

This clone was seen a handful of times. The chain combines TRBV2 with TRBJ2-7, with 7 bases that match TRBD2. The CDR3 spans 13 residues. Trimming took 2 bases from V and 7 from J; bases not matched to a gene: 5. CDR1 SNHLY and CDR2 FYNNEI come from the germline V gene. CDR3 DNA sequence: TGTGCCAGCAGTGAACGGGGGGATTCGGAGCAGTACTTC. This gives the protein CASSERGDSEQYF.

This clone showed up just a few times. This sequence joins TRBV5-6 and TRBJ2-1; 10 bases match TRBD2. V lost 4 bases, J lost 7 bases, and 11 bases stayed unmatched. This CDR3 has 16 amino acids. Per the germline V gene, CDR1 is SGHDT and CDR2 is YYEEEE. Here the CDR3 DNA reads TGTGCCAGCAGCCCTTCCCTAGCGGGAGTCACGAATGAGCAGTTCTTC. This translates into CASSPSLAGVTNEQFF.

This clone was counted a few times. The chain couples TRBV2 to TRBJ2-5; D is unclear. CDR1 and CDR2 (germline): SNHLY, FYNNEI. V dropped 5 bases and J dropped 5 bases, with 12 bases sitting between them. The CDR3 sequence is 13 residues long. CDR3 region: CASSPPRRETQYF. The DNA of the CDR3 is TGTGCCAGCAGTCCTCCTAGAAGGGAGACCCAGTACTTC.

The chain couples TRBV7-9 to TRBJ1-1; no definite D call. CDR1 and CDR2 (germline): SEHNR, FQNEAQ (reference sequence). The CDR3 extends over 12 amino acids. The V end was cut by 2 bases, the J end by 12 bases, with 13 bases between. As DNA, the CDR3 is TGTGCCAGCAGCTTATTAGGAGGAAAAACTTTCTTT. Protein: CASSLLGGKTFF. The whole variable domain, remainder taken from reference TRBV7-9 and TRBJ1-1, is DTGVSQNPRHKITKRGQNVTFRCDPISEHNRLYWYRQTLGQGPEFLTYFQNEAQLEKSRLLSDRFSAERPKGSFSTLEIQRTEQGDSAMYLCASSLLGGKTFFGQGTRLTVV.

This clone has just a few counts. V usage is TRBV5-1 and J usage is TRBJ1-4, with 9 bases matching TRBD1. The CDR3 contains 15 residues. J lost 6 bases, V lost 4 bases, and 7 bases had no gene match. CDR1 and CDR2 from the germline V gene are SGHRS and YFSETQ. In DNA form, the CDR3 reads TGCGCCAGCAGCCGTAGGACAGGGGAATATGAAAAACTGTTTTTT. The encoded protein is CASSRRTGEYEKLFF.

This clone showed up just a few times. The chain uses TRBV30 and TRBJ1-2; 7 positions match TRBD1. The CDR3 covers 13 residues. The germline CDR1 and CDR2 sequences are GTSNPN and SVGIG (reference sequence). J lost 4 bases, V lost 4 bases, and 6 bases had no gene match. CDR3 sequence: CAWKPQGPYGYTF. CDR3 coding DNA: TGTGCCTGGAAACCACAGGGGCCCTATGGCTACACCTTC.

The J gene is TRBJ2-1, the V gene TRBV2; possibly TRBD1 for D (5 bases). The CDR3 runs 14 residues. Trimming removed 7 bases from V and 3 bases from J, with 13 bases in between. Germline CDR1 reads SNHLY; CDR2 reads FYNNEI. The CDR3 region is CASIPDSFYNEQFF. The DNA for the CDR3 is TGTGCCAGCATTCCCGACAGCTTCTACAATGAGCAGTTCTTC.